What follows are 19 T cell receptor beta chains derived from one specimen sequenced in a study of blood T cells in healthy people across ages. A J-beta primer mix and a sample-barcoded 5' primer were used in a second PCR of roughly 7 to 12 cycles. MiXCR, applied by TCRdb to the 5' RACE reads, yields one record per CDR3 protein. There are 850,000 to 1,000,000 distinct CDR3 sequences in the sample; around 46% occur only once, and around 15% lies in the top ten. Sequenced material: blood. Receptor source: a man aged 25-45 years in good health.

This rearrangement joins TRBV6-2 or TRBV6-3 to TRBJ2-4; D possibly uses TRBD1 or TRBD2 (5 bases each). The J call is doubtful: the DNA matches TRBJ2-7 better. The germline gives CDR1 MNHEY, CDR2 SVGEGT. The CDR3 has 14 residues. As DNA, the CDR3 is TGTGCCAGCAGCCGATTCCGAGGGGTCTACGAGCAGTACTTC. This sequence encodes CASSRFRGVYEQYF.

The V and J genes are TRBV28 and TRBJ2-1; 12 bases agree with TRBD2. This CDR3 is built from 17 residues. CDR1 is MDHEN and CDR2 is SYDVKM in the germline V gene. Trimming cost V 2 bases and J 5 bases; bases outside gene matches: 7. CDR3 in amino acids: CASSLGLTSGGHNEQFF. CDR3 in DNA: TGTGCCAGCAGTTTAGGCCTGACTAGCGGGGGCCACAATGAGCAGTTCTTC.

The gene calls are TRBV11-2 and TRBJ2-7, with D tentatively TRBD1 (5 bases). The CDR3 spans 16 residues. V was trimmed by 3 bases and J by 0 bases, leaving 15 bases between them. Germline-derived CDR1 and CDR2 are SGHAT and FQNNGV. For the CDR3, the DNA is TGTGCCAGCAGCTTCCGCCAGGGCCCCATCTCCTACGAGCAGTACTTC. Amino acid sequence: CASSFRQGPISYEQYF.

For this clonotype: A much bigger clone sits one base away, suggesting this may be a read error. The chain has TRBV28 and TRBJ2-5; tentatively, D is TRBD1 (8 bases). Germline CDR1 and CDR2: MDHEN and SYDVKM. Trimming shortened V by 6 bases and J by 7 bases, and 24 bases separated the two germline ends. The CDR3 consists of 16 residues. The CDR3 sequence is CASSRQTGVTGGTQYF. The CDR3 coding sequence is TGTGCCAGCAGCCGACAGACAGGGGTCACGGGAGGGACCCAGTACTTC.

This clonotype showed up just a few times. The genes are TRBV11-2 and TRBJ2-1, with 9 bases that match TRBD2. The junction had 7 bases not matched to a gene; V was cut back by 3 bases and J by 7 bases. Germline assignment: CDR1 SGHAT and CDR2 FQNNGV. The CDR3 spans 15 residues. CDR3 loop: CASSFPSGVKNEQFF. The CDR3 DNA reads TGTGCCAGCAGCTTTCCTAGCGGGGTTAAGAATGAGCAGTTCTTC.

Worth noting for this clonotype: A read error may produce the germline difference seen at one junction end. For the CDR3, the DNA is TGCAGCGTTGATTTAGGGGAGGGTAATAATCCACCCCTCCACTTT. It is translated as CSVDLGEGNNPPLHF. The chain is built from TRBV29-1 and TRBJ1-6; D is possibly TRBD1 (5 bases). Germline assignment: CDR1 SQVTM and CDR2 ANQGSEA. The CDR3 has 15 amino acids.

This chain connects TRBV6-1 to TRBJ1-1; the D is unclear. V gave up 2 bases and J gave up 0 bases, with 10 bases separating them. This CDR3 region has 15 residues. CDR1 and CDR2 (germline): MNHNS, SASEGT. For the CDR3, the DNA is TGTGCCAGCAGTGAACTCGGATCCATGAACACTGAAGCTTTCTTT. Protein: CASSELGSMNTEAFF.

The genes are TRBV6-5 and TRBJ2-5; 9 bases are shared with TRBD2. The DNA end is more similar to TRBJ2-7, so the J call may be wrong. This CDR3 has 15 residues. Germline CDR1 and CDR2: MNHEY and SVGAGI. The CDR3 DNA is TGTGCCAGCAGTCCTCTAGCGGGGTTTGTCCACGAGCAGTACTTC. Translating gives CASSPLAGFVHEQYF.

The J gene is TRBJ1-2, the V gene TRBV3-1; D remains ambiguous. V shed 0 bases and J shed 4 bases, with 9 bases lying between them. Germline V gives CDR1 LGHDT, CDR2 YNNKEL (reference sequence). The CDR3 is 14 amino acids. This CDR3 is CASSQDDRRYGYTF. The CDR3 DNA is TGTGCCAGCAGCCAAGACGACCGGCGCTATGGCTACACCTTC. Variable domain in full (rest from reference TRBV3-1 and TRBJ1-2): DTAVSQTPKYLVTQMGNDKSIKCEQNLGHDTMYWYKQDSKKFLKIMFSYNNKELIINETVPNRFSPKSPDKAHLNLHINSLELGDSAVYFCASSQDDRRYGYTFGSGTRLTVV.

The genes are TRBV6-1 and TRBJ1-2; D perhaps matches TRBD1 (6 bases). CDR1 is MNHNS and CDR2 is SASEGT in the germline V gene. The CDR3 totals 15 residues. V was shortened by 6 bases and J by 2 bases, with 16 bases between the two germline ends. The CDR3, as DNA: TGTGCCAGCAGAGGACAGCCCAACTTCAACTATGGCTACACCTTC. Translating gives CASRGQPNFNYGYTF.

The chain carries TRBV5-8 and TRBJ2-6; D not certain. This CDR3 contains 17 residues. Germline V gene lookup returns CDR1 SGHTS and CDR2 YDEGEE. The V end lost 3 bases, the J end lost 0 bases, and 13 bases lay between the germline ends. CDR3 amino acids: CASSSYRINSGANVLTF. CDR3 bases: TGTGCCAGCAGCTCCTACCGAATTAACTCTGGGGCCAACGTCCTGACTTTC. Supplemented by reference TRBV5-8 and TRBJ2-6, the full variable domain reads EAGVTQSPTHLIKTRGQQATLRCSPISGHTSVYWYQQALGLGLQFLLWYDEGEERNRGNFPPRFSGRQFPNYSSELNVNALELEDSALYLCASSSYRINSGANVLTFGAGSRLTVL.

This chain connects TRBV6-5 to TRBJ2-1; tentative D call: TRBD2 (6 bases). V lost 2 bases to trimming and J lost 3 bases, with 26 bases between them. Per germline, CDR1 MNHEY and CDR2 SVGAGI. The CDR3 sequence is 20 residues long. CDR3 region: CASSYKKPGLAPSNYNEQFF. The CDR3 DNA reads TGTGCCAGCAGTTACAAAAAACCGGGACTCGCTCCATCAAACTACAATGAGCAGTTCTTC.

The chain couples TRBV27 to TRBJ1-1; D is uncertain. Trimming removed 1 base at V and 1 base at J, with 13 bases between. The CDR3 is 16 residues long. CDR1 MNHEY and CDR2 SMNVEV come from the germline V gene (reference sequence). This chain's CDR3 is CASSLYGGLGNTEAFF. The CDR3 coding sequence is TGTGCCAGCAGTTTATACGGCGGCCTCGGGAACACTGAAGCTTTCTTT.

The CDR3 is CASSLSEGPYSEQYF. The CDR3 bases are TGTGCCAGCAGTTTATCCGAGGGGCCCTACAGTGAGCAGTACTTC. The chain couples TRBV27 to TRBJ2-7; the D call may be TRBD1 or TRBD2 (5 bases each). The CDR3 covers 15 residues. Between the trimmed V and J ends, which lost 0 bases and 7 bases, there was a span of 16 bases. Per germline, CDR1 MNHEY and CDR2 SMNVEV (reference sequence).

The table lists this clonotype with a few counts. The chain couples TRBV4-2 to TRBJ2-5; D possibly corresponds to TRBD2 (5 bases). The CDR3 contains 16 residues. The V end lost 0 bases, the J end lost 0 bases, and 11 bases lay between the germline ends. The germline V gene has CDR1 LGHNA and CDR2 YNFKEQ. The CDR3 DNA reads TGTGCCAGCAGCCAAGATCTGTGGAGGAACCAAGAGACCCAGTACTTC. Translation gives CASSQDLWRNQETQYF.

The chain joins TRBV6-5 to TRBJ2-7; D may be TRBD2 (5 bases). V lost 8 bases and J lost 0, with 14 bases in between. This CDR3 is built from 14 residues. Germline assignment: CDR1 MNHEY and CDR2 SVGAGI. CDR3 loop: CASRQRGNSYEQYF. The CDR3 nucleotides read TGTGCCAGCCGTCAACGGGGAAACTCCTACGAGCAGTACTTC.

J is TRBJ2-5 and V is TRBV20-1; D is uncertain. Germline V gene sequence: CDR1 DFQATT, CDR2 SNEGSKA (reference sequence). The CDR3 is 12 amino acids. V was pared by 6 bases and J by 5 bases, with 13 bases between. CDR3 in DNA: TGCAGTGCAGAAAGTGGTTGGGAGACCCAGTACTTC. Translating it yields CSAESGWETQYF.

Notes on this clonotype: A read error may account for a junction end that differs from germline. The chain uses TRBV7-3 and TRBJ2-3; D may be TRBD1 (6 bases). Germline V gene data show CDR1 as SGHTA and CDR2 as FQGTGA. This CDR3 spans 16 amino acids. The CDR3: CASSLTGQGSTDTQYF. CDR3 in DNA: TGTGCCAGCAGTTTAACGGGGCAGGGGAGCACAGATACGCAGTATTTT.

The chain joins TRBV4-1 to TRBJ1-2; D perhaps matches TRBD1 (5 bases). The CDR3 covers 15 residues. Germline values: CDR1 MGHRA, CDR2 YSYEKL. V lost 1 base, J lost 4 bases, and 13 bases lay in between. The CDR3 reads CASSQGQGLGYGYTF. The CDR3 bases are TGCGCCAGCAGCCAAGGGCAGGGATTAGGCTATGGCTACACCTTC.